Following are 28 T cell receptor beta chains from one sample sequenced in a study of shared clonotypes between healthy human individuals. Data came from immunoSEQ multiplex PCR; TCRdb stores just in-frame clones and leaves some out. The sample lists roughly 1,100,000 clones, 75% seen once, with 1.5% in the top ten. The sample comprised memory CD4+ T cells sorted from blood. This sample's subset: CD45RA-negative fraction. The receptor set was obtained from a man aged 18 to 29 in good health.

The CDR3 here is CASTQGTHQPQHF. Written as DNA, the CDR3 is TGTGCCAGTACACAGGGAACGCATCAGCCCCAGCATTTT. The gene calls are TRBV19 and TRBJ1-5; maybe TRBD1 (6 bases). The CDR3 is 13 residues long. Germline V gene sequence: CDR1 LNHDA, CDR2 SQIVND (reference sequence). V was pared by 7 bases and J by 5 bases, with 12 bases between.

The DNA for the CDR3 is TGTGCCAGCTCACCACCGCCAGGGTACTACGAGCAGTACTTC. Its translation is CASSPPPGYYEQYF. This rearrangement joins TRBV18 to TRBJ2-7; tentative D call: TRBD1 (5 bases). Germline values: CDR1 KGHSH, CDR2 LQKENI. The CDR3 has 14 residues. Trimming shortened V by 0 bases and J by 3 bases, and 9 bases separated the two germline ends.

This clone was seen just once. The chain is built from TRBV7-3 and TRBJ2-2; a possible D gene is TRBD2 (5 bases). Trimming stripped 4 bases from V and 0 bases from J, with 12 bases between. This CDR3 contains 16 residues. Germline values: CDR1 SGHTA, CDR2 FQGTGA. The CDR3 nucleotides read TGTGCCAGCAGCTGGGGTGTCGGGGCGAACACCGGGGAGCTGTTTTTT. Its protein is CASSWGVGANTGELFF. The complete variable domain, with remaining parts taken from reference TRBV7-3 and TRBJ2-2, reads GAGVSQTPSNKVTEKGKYVELRCDPISGHTALYWYRQSLGQGPEFLIYFQGTGAADDSGLPNDRFFAVRPEGSVSTLKIQRTERGDSAVYLCASSWGVGANTGELFFGEGSRLTVL.

V and J are TRBV19 and TRBJ2-1, with D possibly called TRBD1 or TRBD2 (5 bases each). This CDR3 spans 15 amino acids. V was cut by 5 bases and J by 4 bases, with 15 bases left in between. Germline CDR1 reads LNHDA; CDR2 reads SQIVND (reference sequence). The CDR3 region is CASSEGNRKYNEQFF. DNA for the CDR3: TGTGCCAGTAGTGAGGGGAACCGAAAATACAATGAGCAGTTCTTC.

In its sample, this clone was seen a few times. The chain employs TRBV16 and TRBJ2-1; D may be TRBD2 (6 bases). The V end lost 1 base, the J end lost 4 bases, and 11 bases lay between the germline ends. This CDR3 region has 15 residues. Germline assignment: CDR1 KGHSY and CDR2 FQNENV. CDR3 amino acids: CASSQYGGAYNEQFF. The CDR3 coding sequence is TGTGCCAGCAGCCAATACGGCGGGGCTTACAATGAGCAGTTCTTC.

This clone was found once. The chain combines TRBV14 with TRBJ1-1; D is possibly TRBD1 (5 bases). Trimming left V 1 base short and J 0 bases short, with 15 bases between. Germline CDR1 SGHDN, CDR2 FVKESK. This CDR3 contains 17 residues. DNA of the CDR3: TGTGCCAGCAGCCAAGCGTTTGTGCGGGGCATGAACACTGAAGCTTTCTTT. This encodes CASSQAFVRGMNTEAFF.

The chain recombines TRBV2 with TRBJ2-3; 7 bases fit TRBD1. V trimming: 5 bases; J trimming: 6 bases; junction bases outside the gene matches: 8. CDR3 size: 14 residues. Germline V gene data show CDR1 as SNHLY and CDR2 as FYNNEI. The CDR3 sequence: CASSYLIQGDTQYF. In DNA form, the CDR3 reads TGTGCCAGCAGTTACCTCATACAGGGGGATACGCAGTATTTT.

The J gene is TRBJ1-1, the V gene TRBV6-6; D is ambiguous. Germline V gene lookup returns CDR1 MNHNY and CDR2 SVGAGI (reference sequence). The ends were cut back, 4 bases at V and 0 bases at J, with 9 bases in the middle. The CDR3 is 14 amino acids. The CDR3 DNA follows: TGTGCCAGCAGTTTCCAGAACATGAACACTGAAGCTTTCTTT. It encodes CASSFQNMNTEAFF.

The CDR3 sequence is CASSSGFQALAGGETQYF. The CDR3 DNA reads TGTGCCAGCAGCTCAGGATTTCAGGCACTAGCGGGTGGGGAGACCCAGTACTTC. The V gene is TRBV7-9, the J gene TRBJ2-5; 9 bases are a match to TRBD2. V lost 4 bases, J lost 5 bases, and 17 bases stayed unmatched. The CDR3 runs to 18 residues. From germline, CDR1 is SEHNR and CDR2 FQNEAQ (reference sequence).

The chain couples TRBV5-4 to TRBJ2-3, with 7 bases matching TRBD2. CDR3 length: 16 residues. Trimming took 1 base from V and 4 from J; bases not matched to a gene: 9. Per the germline V gene, CDR1 is SGHNT and CDR2 is YYREEE (reference sequence). CDR3 loop: CASSLMRDYLADTQYF. The CDR3 coding sequence is TGTGCCAGCAGCTTGATGCGGGACTACCTAGCAGATACGCAGTATTTT.

The chain links TRBV5-6 to TRBJ2-5; D not resolved. The closer fit of TRBJ2-7 to the DNA end suggests the J call may be wrong. The CDR3 has 14 residues. Germline V gene sequence: CDR1 SGHDT, CDR2 YYEEEE. In DNA form, the CDR3 reads TGTGCCAGCAGCTTGGAATTCCGCGGTCGCGAGCAGTACTTC. Protein product: CASSLEFRGREQYF.

The rearrangement joins TRBV7-9 to TRBJ1-2; TRBD1 aligns across 10 bases. There are 16 residues in the CDR3. Looked up from germline, CDR1 is SEHNR and CDR2 is FQNEAQ (reference sequence). J lost 5 bases, V lost 3 bases, and 9 bases had no gene match. CDR3 nucleotides: TGTGCCAGCAGCTTGCTTGATGGGACAGGGGTGTATGGCTACACCTTC. This sequence encodes CASSLLDGTGVYGYTF.

This chain links TRBV5-8 with TRBJ2-3; tentatively, D is TRBD1 or TRBD2 (6 bases each). This CDR3 region has 16 residues. Between the trimmed V and J ends, which lost 4 bases and 2 bases, there was a span of 17 bases. CDR1 is SGHTS, CDR2 YDEGEE, per germline. CDR3 residues: CASSLGGPSLTDTQYF. DNA of the CDR3: TGTGCCAGCAGCCTGGGGGGCCCCTCCCTCACAGATACGCAGTATTTT. Variable domain in full (rest from reference TRBV5-8 and TRBJ2-3): EAGVTQSPTHLIKTRGQQATLRCSPISGHTSVYWYQQALGLGLQFLLWYDEGEERNRGNFPPRFSGRQFPNYSSELNVNALELEDSALYLCASSLGGPSLTDTQYFGPGTRLTVL.

The chain is built from TRBV19 and TRBJ1-1; D not resolved. From germline, CDR1 is LNHDA and CDR2 SQIVND (reference sequence). Trimming stripped 5 bases from V and 1 base from J, with 5 bases between. The CDR3 spans 12 residues. In nucleotides, the CDR3 is TGTGCCAGTAGTCCACAGAACACTGAAGCTTTCTTT. It specifies CASSPQNTEAFF.

The chain links TRBV28 to TRBJ2-7, with D maybe TRBD1 (6 bases). The CDR3 totals 14 residues. Germline CDR1 MDHEN, CDR2 SYDVKM. Trimming shortened V by 6 bases and J by 6 bases, and 18 bases separated the two germline ends. This CDR3 is CASRAGSTGFEQYF. Written as DNA, the CDR3 is TGTGCCAGCAGGGCCGGGTCGACAGGATTCGAGCAGTACTTC.

The sample holds a few counts of this clone. The chain has TRBV11-2 and TRBJ2-7; D gene unclear. This CDR3 contains 15 residues. The germline V and J ends were trimmed by 6 bases and 2 bases, with 17 bases remaining between them. Germline CDR1 and CDR2: SGHAT and FQNNGV. CDR3 in amino acids: CASSPPAWETYEQYF. The CDR3 coding sequence is TGTGCCAGCAGTCCTCCGGCCTGGGAAACCTACGAGCAGTACTTC.

This clone was counted only a few times. The same CDR3 is also encoded by other DNA sequences in this sample. The genes are TRBV6-5 and TRBJ1-2, with a tentative D call TRBD1 (6 bases). CDR3 length: 13 amino acids. Germline V gene sequence: CDR1 MNHEY, CDR2 SVGAGI. The V end was cut by 6 bases, the J end by 4 bases, with 12 bases between. The CDR3 nucleotides read TGTGCCAGCAGCCCGGACAGAGGCTATGGCTACACCTTC. Its protein is CASSPDRGYGYTF.

This sequence joins TRBV10-3 and TRBJ2-7; the match to TRBD2 covers 10 bases. The CDR3 is 15 amino acids. Trimming took 3 bases from V and 2 from J; bases not matched to a gene: 4. Germline V gives CDR1 ENHRY, CDR2 SYGVKD. CDR3: CAISDWLAGAYEQYF. The CDR3 DNA is TGTGCCATCAGTGATTGGCTAGCGGGAGCCTACGAGCAGTACTTC.

This clone has just a few counts. The J gene is TRBJ1-6, the V gene TRBV25-1; D uncertain. There are 14 residues in the CDR3. Between the trimmed V and J ends, which lost 2 bases and 10 bases, there was a span of 12 bases. Germline values: CDR1 MGHDK, CDR2 SYGVNS. The CDR3 DNA follows: TGTGCCAGCAGTGAACTAGGGTTAGGCTCACCCCTCCACTTT. It yields the protein CASSELGLGSPLHF.

The V gene is TRBV11-3, the J gene TRBJ1-6; 9 positions match TRBD1. With 5 bases clipped from V and 7 bases from J, the junction kept 0 bases outside the gene matches. The CDR3 has 13 amino acids. Per the germline V gene, CDR1 is SGHNT and CDR2 is YENEEA. The CDR3 loop reads CASSTGGNSPLHF. Here the CDR3 DNA reads TGTGCCAGCAGCACAGGGGGCAATTCACCCCTCCACTTT.

This sequence joins TRBV5-5 and TRBJ1-5, with TRBD1 matching over 9 bases. V shed 6 bases, J shed 2 bases, and the junction held 6 bases outside the gene matches. The CDR3 extends over 15 amino acids. Germline lookup yields CDR1 SGHKS and CDR2 YYEKEE (reference sequence). This CDR3 reads CASTWDRAGNQPQHF. The CDR3 DNA sequence: TGTGCCAGCACTTGGGACAGGGCGGGCAATCAGCCCCAGCATTTT. Variable domain in full (rest from reference TRBV5-5 and TRBJ1-5): DAGVTQSPTHLIKTRGQQVTLRCSPISGHKSVSWYQQVLGQGPQFIFQYYEKEERGRGNFPDRFSARQFPNYSSELNVNALLLGDSALYLCASTWDRAGNQPQHFGDGTRLSIL.

The rearrangement uses TRBV18 and TRBJ2-4, with 7 bases that match TRBD1. Germline CDR1 KGHSH, CDR2 LQKENI. V shed 4 bases and J 1 base; nucleotides not matched to a gene: 4. The CDR3 has 15 residues. Here the CDR3 reads CASSQGAGAKNIQYF. In DNA, the CDR3 is TGTGCCAGCTCACAGGGGGCAGGTGCCAAAAACATTCAGTACTTC.

The gene calls are TRBV2 and TRBJ2-5; a possible D gene is TRBD2 (6 bases). This CDR3 spans 15 amino acids. CDR1 and CDR2 (germline): SNHLY, FYNNEI. V was shortened by 5 bases and J by 5 bases, with 18 bases between the two germline ends. CDR3 sequence reads: CASSNPGLNGETQYF. CDR3 sequence (DNA): TGTGCCAGCAGTAACCCGGGACTTAATGGGGAGACCCAGTACTTC.

This sequence joins TRBV2 and TRBJ2-7; maybe TRBD1 (6 bases). Between the trimmed V and J ends, which lost 5 bases and 3 bases, there was a span of 14 bases. The CDR3 has 14 residues. Germline-derived CDR1 and CDR2 are SNHLY and FYNNEI. This chain's CDR3 is CASSWGLAFYEQYF. The CDR3 nucleotides are TGTGCCAGCAGTTGGGGGCTAGCATTCTACGAGCAGTACTTC.

The chain has TRBV5-6 and TRBJ2-7; no clear D gene. V was shortened by 3 bases and J by 7 bases, with 11 bases between the two germline ends. This CDR3 spans 12 amino acids. Germline CDR1 is SGHDT and CDR2 is YYEEEE. CDR3 sequence reads: CASSSSLGEQYF. The DNA for the CDR3 is TGTGCCAGCAGCTCATCCCTCGGGGAGCAGTACTTC. The full variable domain, completed using reference TRBV5-6 and TRBJ2-7, is DAGVTQSPTHLIKTRGQQVTLRCSPKSGHDTVSWYQQALGQGPQFIFQYYEEEERQRGNFPDRFSGHQFPNYSSELNVNALLLGDSALYLCASSSSLGEQYFGPGTRLTVT.

V gene TRBV5-1 combines with J gene TRBJ2-7; 10 positions agree with TRBD1. The CDR3 consists of 14 residues. Germline V CDR1 and CDR2: SGHRS, YFSETQ. The J segment lost 6 bases and the V segment lost 4 bases, leaving 7 bases of the junction unmatched. The CDR3: CASSPGTGVGEQYF. CDR3 nucleotide sequence: TGCGCCAGCAGCCCGGGGACAGGGGTGGGCGAGCAGTACTTC. Combining the CDR3 with reference TRBV5-1 and TRBJ2-7 gives the whole variable domain KAGVTQTPRYLIKTRGQQVTLSCSPISGHRSVSWYQQTPGQGLQFLFEYFSETQRNKGNFPGRFSGRQFSNSRSEMNVSTLELGDSALYLCASSPGTGVGEQYFGPGTRLTVT.

This clone was recorded many times. The chain employs TRBV19 and TRBJ2-7; a possible D gene is TRBD2 (6 bases). This CDR3 is 15 amino acids long. V dropped 1 base and J dropped 5 bases, with 15 bases sitting between them. Germline V gene lookup returns CDR1 LNHDA and CDR2 SQIVND (reference sequence). The chain's CDR3 is CASSIGVFGGDEQYF. CDR3 nucleotide sequence: TGTGCCAGTAGTATAGGTGTTTTCGGGGGTGACGAGCAGTACTTC.

The chain employs TRBV2 and TRBJ2-2, with 13 bases lining up with TRBD2. The ends lost 7 bases at V and 6 bases at J; junction bases unmatched: 2. The CDR3 length is 14 residues. In germline, CDR1 is SNHLY, CDR2 FYNNEI. The CDR3 DNA is TGTGCCAGCAAAGGGACTAGCGGGGCCGGGGAGCTGTTTTTT. Its translation: CASKGTSGAGELFF.